These 28 T cell receptor beta chains were sequenced from one sample in a study of T cells after yellow fever vaccination. TCRdb redid the calling of the 5' RACE reads with MiXCR, one entry per CDR3 protein. The sample records about 350,000 distinct CDR3 sequences, approximately 8% being singletons. The sample in question was PBMCs, obtained 35 to 50 days after the first yellow fever vaccination. The receptors come from a man aged 18 to 35 who received the YFV17D yellow fever vaccine.

The chain joins TRBV20-1 to TRBJ2-5; 7 bases align to TRBD1. CDR1 is DFQATT and CDR2 is SNEGSKA in the germline V gene (reference sequence). V lost 0 bases and J lost 1; bases outside the gene matches: 8. This CDR3 region has 16 residues. The CDR3 loop reads CSAREFYRGSQETQYF. As DNA, the CDR3 is TGCAGTGCTAGAGAGTTTTACAGGGGCTCCCAAGAGACCCAGTACTTC.

The sample holds many counts of this clonotype. The V and J genes are TRBV12-3 or TRBV12-4 and TRBJ1-2; no reliable D call. V was pared by 7 bases and J by 1 base, with 16 bases between. This CDR3 spans 15 amino acids. The CDR3 spells CASTLQTGVNYGYTF. The CDR3 bases are TGTGCCAGCACCCTCCAGACCGGGGTTAACTATGGCTACACCTTC.

This clonotype was seen at least ten times. The V and J genes are TRBV4-3 and TRBJ1-2; D possibly corresponds to TRBD1 (6 bases). Germline CDR1 is LGHNA and CDR2 is YSLEER. The CDR3 is made up of 14 amino acids. Trimming removed 3 bases from V and 7 bases from J, with 15 bases in between. For the CDR3, the DNA is TGCGCCAGCAGCCAGACTCCCGACAGGTCTGGCTACACCTTC. Its translation: CASSQTPDRSGYTF.

In its sample, this clonotype was seen many times. The chain combines TRBV9 with TRBJ2-7, with a possible D match to TRBD1 (6 bases). The CDR3 is 19 residues long. V dropped 0 bases and J dropped 3 bases, with 25 bases sitting between them. Per germline, CDR1 SGDLS and CDR2 YYNGEE. The CDR3 nucleotides read TGTGCCAGCAGCGTAGACCTCAAGGGGGAAGCCGGACAAGACTACGAGCAGTACGTC. Its protein is CASSVDLKGEAGQDYEQYV.

This clonotype came up a few times. This sequence joins TRBV10-3 and TRBJ2-5, with 7 bases identical to TRBD2. The CDR3 loop spans 13 amino acids. The germline gives CDR1 ENHRY, CDR2 SYGVKD. V trimming: 10 bases; J trimming: 3 bases; junction bases outside the gene matches: 8. The CDR3 bases are TGTGCCAACTCCCGGAGCGGGGAAGAGACCCAGTACTTC. Translating gives CANSRSGEETQYF.

This clonotype has just a few counts. V and J are TRBV7-6 and TRBJ1-4; TRBD1 might be the D (6 bases). V was pared by 2 bases and J by 3 bases, with 13 bases between. CDR1 and CDR2 from the germline V gene are SGHVS and FNYEAQ. The CDR3 contains 16 residues. The DNA of the CDR3 is TGTGCCAGCAGCTTATGGCCCAGGGGCTCTAATGAAAAACTGTTTTTT. Protein product: CASSLWPRGSNEKLFF.

This chain uses TRBV12-3 or TRBV12-4 with TRBJ2-7, with 7 bases lining up with TRBD1. The CDR3 sequence is 13 residues long. Trimming at V came to 1 base and at J to 5 bases, leaving 2 bases not matched to a gene. The CDR3 sequence: CASSLGQGNEQYV. In DNA, the CDR3 is TGTGCCAGCAGTTTAGGACAGGGAAACGAGCAGTACGTC.

V usage is TRBV5-1 and J usage is TRBJ1-2, with 7 nucleotides matching TRBD1. CDR1 and CDR2 (germline): SGHRS, YFSETQ. Trimming cost V 4 bases and J 6 bases; bases outside gene matches: 6. The CDR3 loop spans 13 amino acids. CDR3 nucleotides: TGCGCCAGCAGCCTCGACAGGGAGGATGGCTACACCTTC. Protein product: CASSLDREDGYTF.

CDR3: CASSEPSGGDEQYF. In DNA form, the CDR3 reads TGTGCCAGCAGCGAACCTAGCGGGGGGGACGAGCAGTACTTC. The rearrangement joins TRBV7-9 to TRBJ2-7; 12 bases line up with TRBD2. J gave up 5 bases and V 5 bases, and 4 bases lay outside the gene matches. Germline loops: CDR1 SEHNR, CDR2 FQNEAQ (reference sequence). This CDR3 region has 14 residues.

This clonotype has a count of ten or more. The chain uses TRBV12-3 or TRBV12-4 and TRBJ1-6; D is perhaps TRBD1 (5 bases). The V and J ends lost 4 bases and 9 bases respectively, with 13 bases between them. CDR3 size: 14 residues. The DNA of the CDR3 is TGTGCCAGCAGTTCGGGAGGGGTCGGTTCACCCCTCCACTTT. It encodes CASSSGGVGSPLHF.

This clonotype was recorded many times. The chain joins TRBV7-2 to TRBJ1-5, with a weak D call TRBD1 (5 bases). CDR1 and CDR2 (germline): SGHTA, FQGNSA. This CDR3 contains 16 residues. The ends were cut back, 1 base at V and 0 bases at J, with 10 bases in the middle. CDR3: CASSLGAGYSNQPQHF. DNA of the CDR3: TGTGCCAGCAGCTTAGGAGCAGGGTATAGCAATCAGCCCCAGCATTTT.

The chain uses TRBV20-1 and TRBJ2-2; unclear D gene. The CDR3 is 15 residues long. The germline CDR1 and CDR2 sequences are DFQATT and SNEGSKA (reference sequence). V lost 1 base, J lost 1 base, and 10 bases lay in between. The CDR3 DNA reads as TGCAGTGCTAGAGTATCACAACAGAACACCGGGGAGCTGTTTTTT. Protein: CSARVSQQNTGELFF.

The chain couples TRBV11-2 to TRBJ1-1; D ambiguous. The ends were cut back, 0 bases at V and 3 bases at J, with 5 bases in the middle. The CDR3 extends over 13 amino acids. The V gene's germline CDR1 is SGHAT and CDR2 FQNNGV. This CDR3 reads CASSLELDTEAFF. CDR3 DNA sequence: TGTGCCAGCAGCTTAGAATTGGACACTGAAGCTTTCTTT.

The V gene is TRBV7-2, the J gene TRBJ1-4; D uncertain. The germline gives CDR1 SGHTA, CDR2 FQGNSA. The V and J ends lost 5 bases and 10 bases respectively, with 17 bases between them. This CDR3 contains 14 residues. The CDR3 is CASSPRGGIGKLFF. The CDR3 nucleotides are TGTGCCAGCAGCCCAAGAGGAGGGATTGGAAAACTGTTTTTT.

In its sample, this clonotype was seen many times. V gene TRBV29-1 combines with J gene TRBJ2-2; D is uncertain. This CDR3 region has 13 residues. V was cut by 0 bases and J by 4 bases, with 6 bases left in between. Germline CDR1 SQVTM, CDR2 ANQGSEA. The CDR3 is CSVEDPFTGELFF. As DNA, the CDR3 is TGCAGCGTTGAAGATCCCTTCACCGGGGAGCTGTTTTTT.

The chain carries TRBV12-3 or TRBV12-4 and TRBJ2-3; D gene uncertain. This CDR3 is 14 amino acids long. V was shortened by 1 base and J by 6 bases, with 11 bases between the two germline ends. The CDR3 region is CASSLGPSVDTQYF. The CDR3 DNA reads as TGTGCCAGCAGTTTAGGGCCCTCCGTGGATACGCAGTATTTT.

This clonotype has more than one count but fewer than ten. This chain links TRBV6-2 or TRBV6-3 with TRBJ1-1; D is uncertain. The CDR3 is 13 amino acids. V was cut by 4 bases and J by 5 bases, with 11 bases left in between. Germline values: CDR1 MNHEY, CDR2 SVGEGT. CDR3: CASSWSDRTEAFF. CDR3 nucleotide sequence: TGTGCCAGCAGTTGGTCAGATCGGACTGAAGCTTTCTTT.

There are a few counts of this clonotype. The V and J genes are TRBV29-1 and TRBJ2-5; unclear D gene. The germline V gene encodes CDR1 SQVTM and CDR2 ANQGSEA. V was trimmed by 8 bases and J by 5 bases, leaving 15 bases between them. The CDR3 covers 12 residues. CDR3 protein: CSSLKGSETQYF. The CDR3 nucleotides read TGCAGCTCACTCAAGGGAAGCGAGACCCAGTACTTC. Looking up the rest from reference TRBV29-1 and TRBJ2-5 gives the full variable domain: SAVISQKPSRDICQRGTSLTIQCQVDSQVTMMFWYRQQPGQSLTLIATANQGSEATYESGFVIDKFPISRPNLTFSTLTVSNMSPEDSSIYLCSSLKGSETQYFGPGTRLLVL.

This clonotype was detected many times. The chain couples TRBV12-3 or TRBV12-4 to TRBJ1-5; TRBD1 matches 11 bases. J gave up 3 bases and V 6 bases, and 1 base lay outside the gene matches. The CDR3 has 14 amino acids. The CDR3 DNA follows: TGTGCCAGCAGGGGACAGGGGGACAATCAGCCCCAGCATTTT. Translation: CASRGQGDNQPQHF.

This clonotype was counted at least ten times. The rearrangement joins TRBV15 to TRBJ1-6; unclear D gene. Looked up from germline, CDR1 is LNHNV and CDR2 is YYDKDF (reference sequence). Trimming cost V 1 base and J 4 bases, with 8 bases left between them. The CDR3 is made up of 15 amino acids. CDR3 in amino acids: CATSRVGGYNSPLHF. The DNA for the CDR3 is TGTGCCACCAGCAGAGTGGGCGGTTATAATTCACCCCTCCACTTT.

This clonotype was recorded many times. The genes are TRBV30 and TRBJ1-2; a weak D match, TRBD1 (5 bases). With 2 bases removed from V and 4 bases from J, the gap between germline ends came to 8 bases. Germline CDR1 is GTSNPN and CDR2 is SVGIG (reference sequence). CDR3 length: 12 amino acids. The CDR3 DNA reads TGTGCCTGGAGTCGGGACGGCTATGGCTACACCTTC. It translates to CAWSRDGYGYTF.

The V and J genes are TRBV4-1 and TRBJ2-5; no firm D call. V was shortened by 4 bases and J by 3 bases, with 18 bases between the two germline ends. The CDR3 loop spans 16 amino acids. CDR1 MGHRA and CDR2 YSYEKL come from the germline V gene. The CDR3 DNA reads TGCGCCAGCAGCCCCCGAGGCACGGCTGCCGAAGAGACCCAGTACTTC. The encoded protein is CASSPRGTAAEETQYF.

This sequence joins TRBV20-1 and TRBJ2-2, with D perhaps TRBD1 or TRBD2 (6 bases each). Per germline, CDR1 DFQATT and CDR2 SNEGSKA (reference sequence). The CDR3 sequence is 14 residues long. The germline V and J ends were trimmed by 5 bases and 1 base, with 11 bases remaining between them. The CDR3 protein is CSARQEGNTGELFF. CDR3 nucleotide sequence: TGCAGTGCTCGACAGGAGGGGAACACCGGGGAGCTGTTTTTT.

This clonotype was detected a few times. CDR3 nucleotide sequence: TGTGCCAGCAGCCAAGACCGAGCGGGGACCTACGAGCAGTACTTC. Protein: CASSQDRAGTYEQYF. This sequence joins TRBV4-2 and TRBJ2-7; 7 bases are a match to TRBD2. This CDR3 has 15 amino acids. Trimming removed 0 bases from V and 2 bases from J; junction bases left unmatched: 4. Germline CDR1 and CDR2: LGHNA and YNFKEQ.

J is TRBJ2-7 and V is TRBV10-3; D ambiguous. Germline assignment: CDR1 ENHRY and CDR2 SYGVKD. V was clipped by 4 bases and J by 1 base, with 11 bases between them. This CDR3 contains 14 residues. CDR3 bases: TGTGCCATCAGTGCGGCCCAGGATTCCTACGAGCAGTACGTC. Protein: CAISAAQDSYEQYV.

The chain employs TRBV4-2 and TRBJ1-1; 7 positions agree with TRBD1. V lost 3 bases and J lost 0; bases outside the gene matches: 4. CDR1 is LGHNA, CDR2 YNFKEQ, per germline. The CDR3 loop spans 15 amino acids. CDR3 coding DNA: TGTGCCAGCAGCCAGATGGGACAGATGAACACTGAAGCTTTCTTT. Translation: CASSQMGQMNTEAFF.

This clonotype turned up a few times. The J gene is TRBJ2-1, the V gene TRBV6-2 or TRBV6-3, with D possibly TRBD2 on 6 matching bases. V was cut by 2 bases and J by 7 bases, with 15 bases left in between. The CDR3 loop spans 15 amino acids. Germline V CDR1 and CDR2: MNHEY, SVGEGT. The CDR3 loop reads CASSYVAVGGNEQFF. CDR3 nucleotide sequence: TGTGCCAGCAGTTACGTAGCGGTGGGTGGGAATGAGCAGTTCTTC.

This clonotype was seen only a few times. The chain employs TRBV12-3 or TRBV12-4 and TRBJ1-6, with no clear D. Trimming took off 5 bases at V and 6 bases at J, with 11 bases between the two ends. The CDR3 loop spans 14 amino acids. The CDR3 DNA reads as TGTGCCAGCAGTAGGGAGGGATTTAATTCACCCCTCCACTTT. Protein sequence: CASSREGFNSPLHF.